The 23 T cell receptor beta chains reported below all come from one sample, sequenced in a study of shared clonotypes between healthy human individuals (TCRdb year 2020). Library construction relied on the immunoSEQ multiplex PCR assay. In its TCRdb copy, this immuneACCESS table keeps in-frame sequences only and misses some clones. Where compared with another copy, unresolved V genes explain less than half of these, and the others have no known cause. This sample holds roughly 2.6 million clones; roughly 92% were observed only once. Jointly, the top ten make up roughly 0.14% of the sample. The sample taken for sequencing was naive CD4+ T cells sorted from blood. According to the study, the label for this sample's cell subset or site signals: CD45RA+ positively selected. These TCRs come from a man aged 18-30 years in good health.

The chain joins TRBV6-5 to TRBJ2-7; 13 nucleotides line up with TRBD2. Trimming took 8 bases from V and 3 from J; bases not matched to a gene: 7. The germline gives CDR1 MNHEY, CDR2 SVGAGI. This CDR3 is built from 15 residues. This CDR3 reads CASRRLAGGLYEQYF. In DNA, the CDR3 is TGTGCCAGCCGGAGACTAGCGGGGGGCCTCTACGAGCAGTACTTC.

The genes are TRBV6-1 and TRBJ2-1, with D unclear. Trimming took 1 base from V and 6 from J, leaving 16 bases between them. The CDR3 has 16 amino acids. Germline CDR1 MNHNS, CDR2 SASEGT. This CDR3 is CASSEGWKLILNEQFF. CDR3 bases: TGTGCCAGCAGTGAAGGATGGAAACTTATCCTCAATGAGCAGTTCTTC.

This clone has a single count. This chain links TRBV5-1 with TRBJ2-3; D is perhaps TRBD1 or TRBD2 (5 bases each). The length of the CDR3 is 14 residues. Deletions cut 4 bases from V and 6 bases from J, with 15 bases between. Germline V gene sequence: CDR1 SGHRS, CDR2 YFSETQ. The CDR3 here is CASSRDDVGDTQYF. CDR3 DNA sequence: TGCGCCAGCAGCCGGGACGACGTGGGGGATACGCAGTATTTT.

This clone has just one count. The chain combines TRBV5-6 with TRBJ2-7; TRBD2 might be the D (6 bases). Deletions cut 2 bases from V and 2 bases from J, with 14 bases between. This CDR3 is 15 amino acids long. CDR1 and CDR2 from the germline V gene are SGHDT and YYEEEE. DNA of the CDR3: TGTGCCAGCAGCTTTGTGGGAGGACCCACCTACGAGCAGTACTTC. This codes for CASSFVGGPTYEQYF.

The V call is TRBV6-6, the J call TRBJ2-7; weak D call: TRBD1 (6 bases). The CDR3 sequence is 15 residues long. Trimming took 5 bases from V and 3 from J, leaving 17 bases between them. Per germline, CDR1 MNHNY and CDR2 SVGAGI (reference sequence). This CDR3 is CASSDRARGYYEQYF. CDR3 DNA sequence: TGTGCCAGCAGTGATCGGGCCAGGGGCTACTACGAGCAGTACTTC.

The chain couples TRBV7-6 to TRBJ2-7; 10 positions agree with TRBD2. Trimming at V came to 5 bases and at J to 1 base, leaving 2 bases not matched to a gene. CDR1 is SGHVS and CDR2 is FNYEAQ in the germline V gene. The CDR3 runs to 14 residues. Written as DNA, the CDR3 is TGTGCCAGCAGCGGGACTAGCGCATCCTACGAGCAGTACTTC. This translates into CASSGTSASYEQYF. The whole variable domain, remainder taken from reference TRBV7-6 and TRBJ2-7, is GAGVSQSPRYKVTKRGQDVALRCDPISGHVSLYWYRQALGQGPEFLTYFNYEAQQDKSGLPNDRFSAERPEGSISTLTIQRTEQRDSAMYRCASSGTSASYEQYFGPGTRLTVT.

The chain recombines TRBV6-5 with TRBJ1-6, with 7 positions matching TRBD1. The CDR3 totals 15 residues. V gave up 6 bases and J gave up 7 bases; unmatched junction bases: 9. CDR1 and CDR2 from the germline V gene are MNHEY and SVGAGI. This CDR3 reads CASRTIDRANSPLHF. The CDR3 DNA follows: TGTGCCAGCAGAACCATTGACAGGGCGAATTCACCCCTCCACTTT.

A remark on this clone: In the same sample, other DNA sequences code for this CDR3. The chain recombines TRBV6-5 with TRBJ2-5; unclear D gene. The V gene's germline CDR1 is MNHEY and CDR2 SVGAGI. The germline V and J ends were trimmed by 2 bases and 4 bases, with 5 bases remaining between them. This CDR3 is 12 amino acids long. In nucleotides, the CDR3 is TGTGCCAGCAGTTACAAAGGAGAGACCCAGTACTTC. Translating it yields CASSYKGETQYF.

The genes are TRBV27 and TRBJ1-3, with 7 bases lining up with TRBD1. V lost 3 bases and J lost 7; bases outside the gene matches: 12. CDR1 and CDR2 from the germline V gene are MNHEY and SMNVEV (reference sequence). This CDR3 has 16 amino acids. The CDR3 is CASSFSGRQGVNTIYF. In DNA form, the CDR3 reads TGTGCCAGCAGTTTTTCAGGGAGACAGGGCGTGAACACCATATATTTT.

CDR3 sequence reads: CASSLSGSRDEQYF. The CDR3 region has the DNA TGTGCCAGCAGCTTAAGCGGGAGTCGCGACGAGCAGTACTTC. The chain uses TRBV7-9 and TRBJ2-7; TRBD2 agrees at 8 bases. The CDR3 sequence is 14 residues long. Germline V gene sequence: CDR1 SEHNR, CDR2 FQNEAQ (reference sequence). After removal of 2 bases from V and 5 bases from J, the junction contained 5 bases not matched to a gene.

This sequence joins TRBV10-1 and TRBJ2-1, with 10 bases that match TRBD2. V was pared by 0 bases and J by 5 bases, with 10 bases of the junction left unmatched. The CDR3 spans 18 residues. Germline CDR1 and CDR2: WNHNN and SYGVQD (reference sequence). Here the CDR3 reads CASSESTLGAGGNNEQFF. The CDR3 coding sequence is TGCGCCAGCAGTGAGTCGACTCTGGGAGCGGGAGGGAACAATGAGCAGTTCTTC.

CDR3 DNA sequence: TGTGCCAGCAGCCCACGAGGGGGGGCGGACACCGGGGAGCTGTTTTTT. It translates to CASSPRGGADTGELFF. The J gene is TRBJ2-2, the V gene TRBV9; D might be TRBD2 (7 bases). The length of the CDR3 is 16 residues. The germline V gene has CDR1 SGDLS and CDR2 YYNGEE. Trimming cost V 4 bases and J 3 bases, with 16 bases left between them.

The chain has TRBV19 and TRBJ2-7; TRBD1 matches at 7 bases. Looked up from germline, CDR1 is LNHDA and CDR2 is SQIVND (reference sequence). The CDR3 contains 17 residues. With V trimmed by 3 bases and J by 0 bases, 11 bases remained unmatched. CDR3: CASSISAAGGDSYEQYF. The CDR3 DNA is TGTGCCAGTAGTATCTCTGCCGCAGGGGGAGACTCCTACGAGCAGTACTTC.

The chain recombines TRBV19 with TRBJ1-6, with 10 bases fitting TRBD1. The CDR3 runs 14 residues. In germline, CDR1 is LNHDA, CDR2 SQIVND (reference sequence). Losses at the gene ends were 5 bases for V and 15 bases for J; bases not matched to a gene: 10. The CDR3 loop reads CASSSIPTGGHLHF. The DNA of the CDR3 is TGTGCCAGTAGTTCTATCCCGACAGGGGGCCACCTCCACTTT.

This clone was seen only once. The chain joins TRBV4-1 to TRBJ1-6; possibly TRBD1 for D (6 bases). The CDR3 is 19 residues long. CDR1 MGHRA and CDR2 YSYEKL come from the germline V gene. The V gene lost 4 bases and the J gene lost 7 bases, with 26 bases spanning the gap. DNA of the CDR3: TGCGCCAGCAGCCGCAGGCACCGGGACAAGGCCCTGCAAAATTCACCCCTCCACTTT. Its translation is CASSRRHRDKALQNSPLHF.

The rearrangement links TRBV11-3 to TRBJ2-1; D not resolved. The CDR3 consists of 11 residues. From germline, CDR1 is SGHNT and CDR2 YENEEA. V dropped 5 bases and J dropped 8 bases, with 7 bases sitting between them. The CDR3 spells CASSSNDEQFF. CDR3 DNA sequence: TGTGCCAGCAGCAGCAACGATGAGCAGTTCTTC.

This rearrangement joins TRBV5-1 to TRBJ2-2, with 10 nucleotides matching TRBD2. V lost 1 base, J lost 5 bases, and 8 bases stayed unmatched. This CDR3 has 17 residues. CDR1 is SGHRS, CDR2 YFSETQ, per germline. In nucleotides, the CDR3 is TGCGCCAGCAGCTTGAGTCTAGCGGGAGAAAGGACCGGGGAGCTGTTTTTT. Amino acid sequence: CASSLSLAGERTGELFF.

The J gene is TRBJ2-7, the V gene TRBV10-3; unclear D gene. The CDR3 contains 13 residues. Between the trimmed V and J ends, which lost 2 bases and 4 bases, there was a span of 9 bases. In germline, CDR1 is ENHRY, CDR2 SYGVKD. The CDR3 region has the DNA TGTGCCATCAGTGAGAGGGAAGCGTACGAGCAGTACTTC. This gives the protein CAISEREAYEQYF.

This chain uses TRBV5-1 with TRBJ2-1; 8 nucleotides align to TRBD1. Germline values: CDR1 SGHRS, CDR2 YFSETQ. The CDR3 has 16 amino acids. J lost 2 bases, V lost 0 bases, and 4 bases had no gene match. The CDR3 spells CASSLGTGRTYNEQFF. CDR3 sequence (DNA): TGCGCCAGCAGCTTGGGGACAGGGCGCACCTACAATGAGCAGTTCTTC.

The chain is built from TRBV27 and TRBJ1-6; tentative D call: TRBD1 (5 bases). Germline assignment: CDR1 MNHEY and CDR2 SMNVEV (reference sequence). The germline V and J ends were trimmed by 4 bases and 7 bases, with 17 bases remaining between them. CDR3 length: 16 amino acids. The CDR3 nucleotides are TGTGCCAGCAGTTCCCAATCGGGACGGGGGAATTCACCCCTCCACTTT. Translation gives CASSSQSGRGNSPLHF.

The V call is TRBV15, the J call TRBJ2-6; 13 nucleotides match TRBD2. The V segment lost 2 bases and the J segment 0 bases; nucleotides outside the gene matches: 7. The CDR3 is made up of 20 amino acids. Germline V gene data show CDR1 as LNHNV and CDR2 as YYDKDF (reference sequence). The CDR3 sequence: CATSRTSGRGWASGANVLTF. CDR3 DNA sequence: TGTGCCACCAGCAGAACTAGCGGGAGGGGTTGGGCCTCTGGGGCCAACGTCCTGACTTTC.

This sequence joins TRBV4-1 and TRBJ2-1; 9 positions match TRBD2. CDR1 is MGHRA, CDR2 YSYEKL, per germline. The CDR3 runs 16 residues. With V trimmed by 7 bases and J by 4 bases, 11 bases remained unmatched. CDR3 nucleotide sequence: TGCGCCAGCACCCTATCACGACTAGCGGATTACAATGAGCAGTTCTTC. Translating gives CASTLSRLADYNEQFF.

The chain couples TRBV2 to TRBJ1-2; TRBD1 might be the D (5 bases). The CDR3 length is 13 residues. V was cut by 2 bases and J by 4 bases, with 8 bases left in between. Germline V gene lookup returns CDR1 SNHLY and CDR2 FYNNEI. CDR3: CASSERGPYGYTF. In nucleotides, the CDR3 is TGTGCCAGCAGTGAAAGGGGCCCCTATGGCTACACCTTC.